This T cell receptor (beta chain) was identified in a study of technical replicates of blood from a few donors. Sequenced by immunoSEQ multiplex PCR; TCRdb stores in-frame clones only, minus some. This table has about 63,000 clones, around nine tenths appearing once. CDR3 length equals 14 residues. V shed 2 bases, J shed 5 bases, and the junction held 6 bases outside the gene matches. CDR1 and CDR2 (germline): GTSNPN, SVGIG (reference sequence). Sequenced material: PBMCs. The chain couples TRBV30 to TRBJ2-1, with 7 bases aligning to TRBD2. This receptor was taken from a human donor in good health. Some clones in this sample may be carry-over from other donors' samples. Here the CDR3 DNA reads TGTGCCTGGAGTATCGGGCTAGCGGACAATGAGCAGTTCTTC. Protein sequence: CAWSIGLADNEQFF.